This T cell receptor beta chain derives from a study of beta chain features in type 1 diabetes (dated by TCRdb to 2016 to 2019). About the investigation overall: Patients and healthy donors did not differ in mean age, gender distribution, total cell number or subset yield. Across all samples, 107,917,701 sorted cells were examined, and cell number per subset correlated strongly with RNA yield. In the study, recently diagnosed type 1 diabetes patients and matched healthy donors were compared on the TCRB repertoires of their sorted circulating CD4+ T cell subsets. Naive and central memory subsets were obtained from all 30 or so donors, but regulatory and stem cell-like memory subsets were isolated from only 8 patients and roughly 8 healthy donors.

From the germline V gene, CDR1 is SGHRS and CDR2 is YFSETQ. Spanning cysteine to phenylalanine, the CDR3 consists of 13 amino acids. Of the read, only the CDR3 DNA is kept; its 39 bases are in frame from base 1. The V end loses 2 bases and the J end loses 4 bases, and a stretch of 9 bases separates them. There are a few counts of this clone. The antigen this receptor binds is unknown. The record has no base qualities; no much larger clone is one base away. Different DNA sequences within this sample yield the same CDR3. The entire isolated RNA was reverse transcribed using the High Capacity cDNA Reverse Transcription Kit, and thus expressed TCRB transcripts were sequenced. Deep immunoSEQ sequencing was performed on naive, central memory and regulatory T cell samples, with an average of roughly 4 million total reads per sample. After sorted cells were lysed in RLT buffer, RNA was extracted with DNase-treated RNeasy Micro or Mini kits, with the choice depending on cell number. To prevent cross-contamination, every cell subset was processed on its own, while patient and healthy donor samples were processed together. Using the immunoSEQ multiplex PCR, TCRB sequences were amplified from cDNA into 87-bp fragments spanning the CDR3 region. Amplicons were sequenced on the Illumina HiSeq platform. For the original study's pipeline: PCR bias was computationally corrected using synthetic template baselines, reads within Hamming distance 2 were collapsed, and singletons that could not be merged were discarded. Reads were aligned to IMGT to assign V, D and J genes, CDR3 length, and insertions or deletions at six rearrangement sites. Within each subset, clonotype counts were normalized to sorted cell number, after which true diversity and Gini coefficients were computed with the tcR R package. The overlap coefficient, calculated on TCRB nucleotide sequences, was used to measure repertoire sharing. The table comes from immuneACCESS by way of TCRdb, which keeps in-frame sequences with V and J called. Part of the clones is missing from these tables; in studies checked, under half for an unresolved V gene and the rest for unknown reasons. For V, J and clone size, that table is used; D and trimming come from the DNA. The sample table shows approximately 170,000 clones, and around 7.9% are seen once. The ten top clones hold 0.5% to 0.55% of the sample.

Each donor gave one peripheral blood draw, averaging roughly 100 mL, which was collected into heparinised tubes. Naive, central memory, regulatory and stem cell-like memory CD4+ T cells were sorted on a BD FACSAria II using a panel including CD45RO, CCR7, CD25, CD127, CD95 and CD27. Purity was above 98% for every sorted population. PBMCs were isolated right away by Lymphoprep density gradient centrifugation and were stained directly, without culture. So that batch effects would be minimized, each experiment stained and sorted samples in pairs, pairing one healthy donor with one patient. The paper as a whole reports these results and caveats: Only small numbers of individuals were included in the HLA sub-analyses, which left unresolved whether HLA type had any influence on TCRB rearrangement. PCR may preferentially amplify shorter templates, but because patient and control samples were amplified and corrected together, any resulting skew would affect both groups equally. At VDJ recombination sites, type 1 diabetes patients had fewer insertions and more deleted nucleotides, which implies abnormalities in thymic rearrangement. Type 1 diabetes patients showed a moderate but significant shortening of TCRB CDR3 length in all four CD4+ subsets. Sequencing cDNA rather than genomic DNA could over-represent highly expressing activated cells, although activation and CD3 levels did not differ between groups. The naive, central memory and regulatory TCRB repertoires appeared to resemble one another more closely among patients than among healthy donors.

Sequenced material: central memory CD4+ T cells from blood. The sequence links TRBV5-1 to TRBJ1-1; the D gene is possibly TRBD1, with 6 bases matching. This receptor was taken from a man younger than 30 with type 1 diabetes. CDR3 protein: CASSLQGGTEAFF. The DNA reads TGCGCCAGCAGCTTACAGGGCGGCACTGAAGCTTTCTTT.